One T cell receptor (beta chain) is described in this entry. TCRdb's copy holds only in-frame clones and misses some; the assay was immunoSEQ multiplex PCR. The data show 250,000 to 300,000 clones, 65% to 90% seen once. The CDR3 is made up of 15 amino acids. Trimming pared 1 base from V and 0 bases from J, leaving 7 bases between. The germline CDR1 and CDR2 sequences are LGHNA and YNFKEQ. These data come from a study of blood T cell repertoires in COVID-19. Across the study: Collection of acute and convalescent COVID-19 samples took place in the United States, Italy and Spain. The cDNA or gDNA used as material had been derived from T cells, B-cell-depleted T cells, or PBMCs.

The rearrangement uses TRBV4-2 and TRBJ1-3; D call uncertain. The sequenced sample was peripheral blood. This TCR came from a man aged 25 to 45 with active or convalescent COVID-19. The CDR3 region is CASSQGSSSGNTIYF. The CDR3, as DNA: TGTGCCAGCAGCCAAGGATCGAGCTCTGGAAACACCATATATTTT.